Following are 17 T cell receptor beta chains from one sample sequenced in a study of shared clonotypes between healthy human individuals. Sequencing used immunoSEQ multiplex PCR; TCRdb keeps in-frame clones, though not all of them. The sample includes some 2,000,000 clones, about 95% of them seen just once. Naive CD8 cells were CD45RO-negative, positively selected for CCR7, excluding terminally differentiated effector memory CD45RA+ cells. What was sequenced was naive CD8+ T cells sorted from blood. These TCRs come from a man younger than 30 in good health.

This clone was counted a single time. This chain joins TRBV6-5 and TRBJ2-7; 8 bases fit TRBD2. CDR1 and CDR2 (germline): MNHEY, SVGAGI. The length of the CDR3 is 15 residues. Trimming took 6 bases from V and 6 from J; bases not matched to a gene: 13. CDR3 DNA: TGTGCCAGCAGCAACGGGGGGGGACTCATGACCGAGCAGTACTTC. This encodes CASSNGGGLMTEQYF.

The chain couples TRBV5-6 to TRBJ1-2; 7 bases map to TRBD1. The germline gives CDR1 SGHDT, CDR2 YYEEEE. The CDR3 loop spans 18 amino acids. V gave up 3 bases and J gave up 4 bases; unmatched junction bases: 18. This CDR3 reads CASSWRDSSDLLSYGYTF. In nucleotides, the CDR3 is TGTGCCAGCAGCTGGAGGGACAGTAGCGATCTGCTCTCCTATGGCTACACCTTC.

Comment on this clone: Other DNA sequences in the sample encode the same CDR3. The chain recombines TRBV7-9 with TRBJ1-2, with no clear D. V lost 1 base, J lost 4 bases, and 4 bases lay in between. CDR1 is SEHNR and CDR2 is FQNEAQ in the germline V gene (reference sequence). The CDR3 length is 12 residues. CDR3: CASSLDFYGYTF. The DNA of the CDR3 is TGTGCCAGCAGCTTAGATTTCTATGGCTACACCTTC.

This chain links TRBV7-6 with TRBJ1-1; D is uncertain. Germline CDR1 is SGHVS and CDR2 is FNYEAQ. This CDR3 spans 15 amino acids. V was pared by 4 bases and J by 6 bases, with 18 bases between. Here the CDR3 reads CASSSTKTGMAEAFF. DNA for the CDR3: TGTGCCAGCAGCTCCACCAAGACGGGTATGGCTGAAGCTTTCTTT.

The gene calls are TRBV5-8 and TRBJ1-6, with D maybe TRBD1 (5 bases). Germline V lookup: CDR1 SGHTS, CDR2 YDEGEE. This CDR3 contains 14 residues. V lost 1 base, J lost 10 bases, and 12 bases lay in between. The CDR3 loop is CASSLKQGGSPLHF. The DNA for the CDR3 is TGTGCCAGCAGCTTGAAGCAGGGCGGCTCACCCCTCCACTTT. Full variable domain (missing parts from reference TRBV5-8 and TRBJ1-6): EAGVTQSPTHLIKTRGQQATLRCSPISGHTSVYWYQQALGLGLQFLLWYDEGEERNRGNFPPRFSGRQFPNYSSELNVNALELEDSALYLCASSLKQGGSPLHFGNGTRLTVT.

V usage is TRBV7-8 and J usage is TRBJ2-7; no clear D. The length of the CDR3 is 13 residues. Germline V gene lookup returns CDR1 SGHVS and CDR2 FQNEAQ. The germline V and J ends were trimmed by 1 base and 6 bases, with 10 bases remaining between them. The CDR3 DNA reads TGTGCCAGCAGCTTAGGATCGGGTAGCGAGCAGTACTTC. The encoded protein is CASSLGSGSEQYF.

This clone came up a few times. The chain is built from TRBV7-9 and TRBJ1-6; TRBD1 might be the D (5 bases). The CDR3 sequence is 15 residues long. Germline CDR1 reads SEHNR; CDR2 reads FQNEAQ (reference sequence). With 5 bases removed from V and 4 bases from J, the gap between germline ends came to 12 bases. The CDR3 reads CASSLPEGYNSPLHF. The DNA for the CDR3 is TGTGCCAGCAGCCTTCCGGAGGGGTATAATTCACCCCTCCACTTT.

This clone was seen a single time. This sequence joins TRBV15 and TRBJ2-2; 8 positions agree with TRBD2. This CDR3 comprises 16 residues. Germline values: CDR1 LNHNV, CDR2 YYDKDF (reference sequence). Losses at the gene ends were 1 base for V and 0 bases for J; bases not matched to a gene: 1. CDR3 DNA sequence: TGTGCCACCAGCAGAGCGGGACTAGCGAACACCGGGGAGCTGTTTTTT. Its protein product is CATSRAGLANTGELFF.

The genes are TRBV9 and TRBJ2-7; TRBD2 matches 9 bases. The CDR3 totals 16 residues. The V gene's germline CDR1 is SGDLS and CDR2 YYNGEE. The V segment lost 4 bases and the J segment 2 bases; nucleotides outside the gene matches: 10. The CDR3 loop reads CASSPSGASLAYEQYF. Here the CDR3 DNA reads TGTGCCAGCAGCCCTAGCGGGGCTAGCCTCGCCTACGAGCAGTACTTC.

This rearrangement joins TRBV2 to TRBJ1-3; TRBD1 might be the D (6 bases). This CDR3 has 16 residues. Trimming left V 7 bases short and J 0 bases short, with 16 bases between. Germline CDR1 and CDR2: SNHLY and FYNNEI. The CDR3 loop reads CASIFNRASSGNTIYF. The CDR3 DNA follows: TGTGCCAGCATTTTTAACAGGGCTTCCTCTGGAAACACCATATATTTT.

The chain employs TRBV7-9 and TRBJ1-4; 7 nucleotides match TRBD1. The germline gives CDR1 SEHNR, CDR2 FQNEAQ (reference sequence). CDR3 length: 14 residues. J lost 8 bases, V lost 5 bases, and 8 bases had no gene match. CDR3 DNA: TGTGCCAGCAGCGCCACAGGGGCAGAAGAAAAACTGTTTTTT. It translates to CASSATGAEEKLFF.

This clone is a singleton in its sample. The chain has TRBV5-5 and TRBJ2-7; tentatively, D is TRBD1 (5 bases). With 2 bases removed from V and 1 base from J, the gap between germline ends came to 7 bases. Germline V gene data show CDR1 as SGHKS and CDR2 as YYEKEE (reference sequence). The CDR3 consists of 13 residues. The CDR3 region has the DNA TGTGCCAGCAGCTTTAGACAGTCCTACGAGCAGTACTTC. The encoded protein is CASSFRQSYEQYF. Full variable domain (rest looked up from reference TRBV5-5 and TRBJ2-7): DAGVTQSPTHLIKTRGQQVTLRCSPISGHKSVSWYQQVLGQGPQFIFQYYEKEERGRGNFPDRFSARQFPNYSSELNVNALLLGDSALYLCASSFRQSYEQYFGPGTRLTVT.

The chain uses TRBV7-6 and TRBJ2-3, with D maybe TRBD2 (5 bases). Trimming removed 3 bases from V and 1 base from J, with 11 bases in between. CDR3 length: 15 residues. Germline assignment: CDR1 SGHVS and CDR2 FNYEAQ. This CDR3 reads CASSLDGDGTDTQYF. The DNA of the CDR3 is TGTGCCAGCAGCTTGGACGGGGATGGCACAGATACGCAGTATTTT.

The genes are TRBV4-1 and TRBJ1-1; D might be TRBD1 (6 bases). The CDR3 is 17 residues long. Germline lookup yields CDR1 MGHRA and CDR2 YSYEKL. V lost 0 bases and J lost 3, with 17 bases in between. CDR3 DNA sequence: TGCGCCAGCAGCCAAGATCTGGCGGGGGCAGTTGACACTGAAGCTTTCTTT. Its translation is CASSQDLAGAVDTEAFF.

The V gene is TRBV13, the J gene TRBJ2-3, with 7 nucleotides matching TRBD1. CDR3 size: 13 residues. V dropped 6 bases and J dropped 3; count of bases not matched to a gene: 3. Germline V lookup: CDR1 PRHDT, CDR2 FYEKMQ (reference sequence). The CDR3 is CASRGGVTDTQYF. CDR3 DNA sequence: TGTGCCAGCAGAGGGGGCGTAACAGATACGCAGTATTTT.

This clone has only one observation. The chain has TRBV7-6 and TRBJ2-1; the D is unclear. CDR1 is SGHVS and CDR2 is FNYEAQ in the germline V gene. The germline V and J ends were trimmed by 5 bases and 5 bases, with 19 bases remaining between them. This CDR3 is 16 amino acids long. As DNA, the CDR3 is TGTGCCAGCAGCCTCAACAGAGCCCAACCTAACAATGAGCAGTTCTTC. Its protein product is CASSLNRAQPNNEQFF.

The gene calls are TRBV5-6 and TRBJ1-2; D uncertain. CDR1 is SGHDT and CDR2 is YYEEEE in the germline V gene. The CDR3 totals 14 residues. V shed 0 bases and J shed 2 bases, with 8 bases lying between them. The CDR3 protein is CASSLEAENYGYTF. CDR3 nucleotide sequence: TGTGCCAGCAGCTTGGAAGCGGAAAACTATGGCTACACCTTC. Full variable domain (remainder filled in from reference TRBV5-6 and TRBJ1-2): DAGVTQSPTHLIKTRGQQVTLRCSPKSGHDTVSWYQQALGQGPQFIFQYYEEEERQRGNFPDRFSGHQFPNYSSELNVNALLLGDSALYLCASSLEAENYGYTFGSGTRLTVV.